The text below deals with one TCR beta chain. The antigen remains unidentified. The data were obtained in a study of PD-1 blockade in mismatch repair-deficient tumors. On the study more broadly: All were previously treated, progressing patients with 11 to 13 mismatch repair-deficient cancer types.

Regarding the study as a whole: Rapid post-treatment expansion, then contraction, generally preceding radiologic response, marked tumor-resident clones.

Repertoires were generated with immunoSEQ multiplex PCR, while TCRdb's copy carries only in-frame clones and drops some. The profile shows under 50,000 clones, approximately 88% of them singletons. Every patient had mismatch repair deficiency by PCR or immunohistochemistry. TCRs were sequenced from a few patients responding to pembrolizumab. The source was PBMCs, collected roughly 39 weeks after starting pembrolizumab. The origin of this receptor is an adult with mismatch repair-deficient cancer.

The CDR3 sequence is CASSSNYEQYF. CDR3 DNA sequence: TGTGCCAGCAGCTCTAACTACGAGCAGTACTTC. The chain recombines TRBV5-5 with TRBJ2-7, with D unclear. CDR1 and CDR2 from the germline V gene are SGHKS and YYEKEE (reference sequence). The length of the CDR3 is 11 residues. V shed 3 bases and J shed 3 bases, with 4 bases lying between them. The variable domain in full, completed from reference TRBV5-5 and TRBJ2-7, reads DAGVTQSPTHLIKTRGQQVTLRCSPISGHKSVSWYQQVLGQGPQFIFQYYEKEERGRGNFPDRFSARQFPNYSSELNVNALLLGDSALYLCASSSNYEQYFGPGTRLTVT.